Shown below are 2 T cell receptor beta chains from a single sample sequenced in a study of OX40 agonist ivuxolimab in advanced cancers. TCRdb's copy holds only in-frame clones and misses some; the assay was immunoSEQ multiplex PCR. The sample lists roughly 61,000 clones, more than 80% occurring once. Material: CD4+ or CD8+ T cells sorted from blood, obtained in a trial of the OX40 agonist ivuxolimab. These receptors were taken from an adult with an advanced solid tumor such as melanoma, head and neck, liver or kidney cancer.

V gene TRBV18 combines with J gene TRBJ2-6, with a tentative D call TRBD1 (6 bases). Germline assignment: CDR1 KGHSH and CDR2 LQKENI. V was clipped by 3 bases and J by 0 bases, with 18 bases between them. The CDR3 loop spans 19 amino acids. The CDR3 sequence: CASSPAVGQGSSGANVLTF. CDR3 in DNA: TGTGCCAGCTCACCGGCCGTGGGGCAGGGGAGCTCTGGGGCCAACGTCCTGACTTTC.

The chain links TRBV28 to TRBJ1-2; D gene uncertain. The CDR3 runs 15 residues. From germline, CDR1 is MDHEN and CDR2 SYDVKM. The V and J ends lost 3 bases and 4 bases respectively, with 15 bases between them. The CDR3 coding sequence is TGTGCCAGCAGTTTTCCCCCCGATATCGGCTATGGCTACACCTTC. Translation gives CASSFPPDIGYGYTF.